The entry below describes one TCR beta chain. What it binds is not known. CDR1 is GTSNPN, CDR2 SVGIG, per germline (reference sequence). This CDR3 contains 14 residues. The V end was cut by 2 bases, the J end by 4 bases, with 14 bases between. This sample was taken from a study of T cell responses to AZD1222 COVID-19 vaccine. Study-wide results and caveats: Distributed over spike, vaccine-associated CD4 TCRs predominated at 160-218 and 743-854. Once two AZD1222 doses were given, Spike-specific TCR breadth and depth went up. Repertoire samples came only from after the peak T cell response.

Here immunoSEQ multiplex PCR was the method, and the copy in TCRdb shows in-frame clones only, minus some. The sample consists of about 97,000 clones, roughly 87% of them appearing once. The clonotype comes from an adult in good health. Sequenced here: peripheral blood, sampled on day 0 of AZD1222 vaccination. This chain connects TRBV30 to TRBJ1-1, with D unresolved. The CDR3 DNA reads TGTGCCTGGAGTCCCCGCGGGCGTACCACTGAAGCTTTCTTT. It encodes CAWSPRGRTTEAFF.